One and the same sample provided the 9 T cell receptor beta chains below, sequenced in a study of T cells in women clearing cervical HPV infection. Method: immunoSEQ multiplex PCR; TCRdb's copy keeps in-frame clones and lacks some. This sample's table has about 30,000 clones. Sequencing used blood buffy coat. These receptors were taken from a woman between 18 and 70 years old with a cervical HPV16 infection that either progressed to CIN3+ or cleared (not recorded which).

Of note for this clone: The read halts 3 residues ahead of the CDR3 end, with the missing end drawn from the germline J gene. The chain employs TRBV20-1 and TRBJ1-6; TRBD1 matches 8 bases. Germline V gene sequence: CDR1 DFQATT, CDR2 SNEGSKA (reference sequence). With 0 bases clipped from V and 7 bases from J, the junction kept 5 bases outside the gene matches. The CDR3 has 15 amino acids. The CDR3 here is CSARDPGQDNSPLHF. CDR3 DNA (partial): TGCAGTGCTAGAGACCCGGGACAGGACAATTCACCC.

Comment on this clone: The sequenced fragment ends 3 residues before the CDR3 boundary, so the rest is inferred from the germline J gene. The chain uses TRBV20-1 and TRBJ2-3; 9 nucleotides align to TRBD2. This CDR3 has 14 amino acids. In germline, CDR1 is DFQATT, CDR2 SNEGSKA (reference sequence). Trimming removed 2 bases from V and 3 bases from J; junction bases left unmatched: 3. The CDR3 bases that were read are TGCAGTGCTAGAACCCTAGCGGGAACAGATACG. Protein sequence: CSARTLAGTDT. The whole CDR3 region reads CSARTLAGTDTQYF.

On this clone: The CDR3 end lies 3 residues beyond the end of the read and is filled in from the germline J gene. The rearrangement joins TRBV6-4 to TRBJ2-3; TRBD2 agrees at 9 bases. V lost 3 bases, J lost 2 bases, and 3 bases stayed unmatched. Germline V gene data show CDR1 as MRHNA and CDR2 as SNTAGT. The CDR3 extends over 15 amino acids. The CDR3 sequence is CASSEGGGATDTQYF. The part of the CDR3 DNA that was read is TGTGCCAGCAGTGAGGGCGGGGGGGCCACAGATACG.

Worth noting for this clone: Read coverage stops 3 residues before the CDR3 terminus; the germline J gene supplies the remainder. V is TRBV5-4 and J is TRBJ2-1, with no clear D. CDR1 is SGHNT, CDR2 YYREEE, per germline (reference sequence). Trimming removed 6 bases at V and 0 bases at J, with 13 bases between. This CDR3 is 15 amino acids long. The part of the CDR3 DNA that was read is TGTGCCAGCACCTTTCAGTCAGGCTCCTACAATGAG. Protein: CASTFQSGSYNE. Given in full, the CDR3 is CASTFQSGSYNEQFF.

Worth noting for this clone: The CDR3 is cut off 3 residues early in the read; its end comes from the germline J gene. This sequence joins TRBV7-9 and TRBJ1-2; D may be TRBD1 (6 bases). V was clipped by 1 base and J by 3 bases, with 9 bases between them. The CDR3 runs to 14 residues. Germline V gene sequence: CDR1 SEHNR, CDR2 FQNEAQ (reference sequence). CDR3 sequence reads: CASSLGGQDYGYTF. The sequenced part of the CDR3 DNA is TGTGCCAGCAGCTTAGGGGGGCAGGACTATGGC.

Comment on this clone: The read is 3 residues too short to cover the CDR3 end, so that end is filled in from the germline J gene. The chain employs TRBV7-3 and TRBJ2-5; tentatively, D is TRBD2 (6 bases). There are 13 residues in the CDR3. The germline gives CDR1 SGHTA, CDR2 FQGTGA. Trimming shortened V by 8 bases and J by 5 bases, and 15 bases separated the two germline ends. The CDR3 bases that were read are TGTGCCAGCTGGGACTCTGCAGGGGAGACC. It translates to CASWDSAGET. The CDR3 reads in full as CASWDSAGETQYF.

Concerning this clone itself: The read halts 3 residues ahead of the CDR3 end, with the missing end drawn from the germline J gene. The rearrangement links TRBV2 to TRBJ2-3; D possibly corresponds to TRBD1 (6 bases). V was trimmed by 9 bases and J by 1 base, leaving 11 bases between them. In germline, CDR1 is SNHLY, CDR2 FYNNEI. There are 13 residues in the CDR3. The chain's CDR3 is CASSTGRTDTQYF. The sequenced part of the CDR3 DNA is TGTGCCAGTTCGACAGGCCGCACAGATACG.

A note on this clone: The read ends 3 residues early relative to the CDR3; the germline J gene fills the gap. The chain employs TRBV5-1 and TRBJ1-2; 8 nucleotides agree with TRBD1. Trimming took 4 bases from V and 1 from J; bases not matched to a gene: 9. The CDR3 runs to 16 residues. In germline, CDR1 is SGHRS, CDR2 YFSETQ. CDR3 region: CASSHGQGNINYGYTF. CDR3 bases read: TGCGCCAGCAGCCACGGACAGGGAAACATTAACTATGGC.

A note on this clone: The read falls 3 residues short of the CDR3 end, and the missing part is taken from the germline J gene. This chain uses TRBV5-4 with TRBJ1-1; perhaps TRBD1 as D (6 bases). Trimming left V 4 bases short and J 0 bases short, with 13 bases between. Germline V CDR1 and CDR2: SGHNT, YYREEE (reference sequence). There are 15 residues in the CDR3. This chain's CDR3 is CASSPGGRVNTEAFF. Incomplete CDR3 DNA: TGTGCCAGCAGCCCGGGGGGCAGGGTGAACACTGAA.